These 20 T cell receptor beta chains share one sample of origin, sequenced in a study of breast tumors, draining lymph nodes, adjacent tissues. Breast cancer patients provided tissue from their axillary draining lymph nodes. TCRdb independently ran MiXCR on the multiplex PCR reads; one entry per CDR3 protein. The table lists fewer than 150,000 distinct CDR3 sequences, 21% of them singletons, with 2% to 2.5% in the top ten. The sequenced sample consisted of axillary lymph node tissue. The receptors here all came from a female donor with breast cancer. Some clones in this sample may be carry-over from other donors' samples.

There are many counts of this clonotype. J is TRBJ2-5 and V is TRBV11-2, with 9 bases identical to TRBD2. This CDR3 has 13 residues. CDR1 and CDR2 from the germline V gene are SGHAT and FQNNGV. With V trimmed by 6 bases and J by 4 bases, 3 bases remained unmatched. The CDR3 loop is CASRKAGGETQYF. The CDR3 DNA is TGTGCCAGCAGGAAAGCGGGAGGAGAGACCCAGTACTTC. Combining the CDR3 with reference TRBV11-2 and TRBJ2-5 gives the whole variable domain EAGVAQSPRYKIIEKRQSVAFWCNPISGHATLYWYQQILGQGPKLLIQFQNNGVVDDSQLPKDRFSAERLKGVDSTLKIQPAKLEDSAVYLCASRKAGGETQYFGPGTRLLVL.

This clonotype was seen ten or more times. The chain is built from TRBV11-2 and TRBJ2-7; D unresolved. This CDR3 comprises 10 residues. CDR1 is SGHAT and CDR2 is FQNNGV in the germline V gene. Trimming shortened V by 2 bases and J by 4 bases, and 0 bases separated the two germline ends. Written as DNA, the CDR3 is TGTGCCAGCAGCTTATACGAGCAGTACTTC. Translated: CASSLYEQYF.

In this sample, this clonotype turned up many times. The chain uses TRBV5-1 and TRBJ2-7, with TRBD1 as a possible D gene (6 bases). The CDR3 is made up of 14 amino acids. The V gene lost 3 bases and the J gene lost 3 bases, with 13 bases spanning the gap. Germline V lookup: CDR1 SGHRS, CDR2 YFSETQ. The chain's CDR3 is CASSSTGTGYEQYF. The CDR3 DNA is TGCGCCAGCAGCTCCACAGGGACGGGCTACGAGCAGTACTTC.

This clonotype appeared many times. V and J are TRBV7-3 and TRBJ1-6; D is uncertain. This CDR3 region has 13 residues. V dropped 5 bases and J dropped 10 bases, with 12 bases sitting between them. The germline CDR1 and CDR2 sequences are SGHTA and FQGTGA. The CDR3 reads CASSPRRESPLHF. CDR3 nucleotides: TGTGCCAGCAGCCCCCGTAGGGAATCACCCCTCCACTTT.

The count of this clonotype is one. A much bigger clone sits one base away, suggesting this may be a read error. The chain recombines TRBV7-9 with TRBJ1-3; D gene ambiguous. V lost 5 bases, J lost 0 bases, and 14 bases lay in between. Looked up from germline, CDR1 is SEHNR and CDR2 is FQNEAQ (reference sequence). This CDR3 spans 16 amino acids. The CDR3 DNA sequence: TGTGCCAGCAGCCCTACACGAGAGGGCTCTGGAAACACCATATATTTT. Translation: CASSPTREGSGNTIYF.

About this clonotype itself: A much larger clone is a single base away; this may be a read error. This sequence joins TRBV3-1 and TRBJ2-1; 7 bases align to TRBD2. Germline CDR1 reads LGHDT; CDR2 reads YNNKEL (reference sequence). The V gene end was trimmed by 3 bases and the J gene end by 4 bases; junction bases not matched to a gene: 9. The CDR3 runs to 16 residues. In nucleotides, the CDR3 is TGTGCCAGCAGCCATCGGGCTAGCGGAGCATACAATGAGCAGTTCTTC. Its protein is CASSHRASGAYNEQFF.

Details on this clonotype: An end of the junction differs from the germline gene, which may be a read error. The chain combines TRBV9 with TRBJ2-7, with a possible D match to TRBD2 (5 bases). This CDR3 is built from 14 residues. The germline gives CDR1 SGDLS, CDR2 YYNGEE. CDR3 nucleotide sequence: TGTGCCAGCAGCGTAGGGGGAGCTGCGAGTGAGCAGCACTTC. This translates into CASSVGGAASEQHF.

This clonotype was detected many times. The chain links TRBV12-3 or TRBV12-4 to TRBJ2-2; D might be TRBD1 or TRBD2, each matching 5 bases. V was trimmed by 6 bases and J by 4 bases, leaving 15 bases between them. This CDR3 comprises 15 residues. The CDR3 DNA follows: TGTGCCAGCAGCTCCGGGACCCTCGGCACCGGGGAGCTGTTTTTT. Protein: CASSSGTLGTGELFF.

Comment on this clonotype: A read error may explain this, as a much larger clone is one base away. This chain joins TRBV6-1 and TRBJ1-2, with D hard to call. This CDR3 is 13 amino acids long. CDR1 MNHNS and CDR2 SASEGT come from the germline V gene. The CDR3 DNA reads TGTGCCAGCAGACTGCACCCGAACTATGGCTGCACCTTC. It encodes CASRLHPNYGCTF.

With regard to this clonotype: A much larger clone differs from this one at a single base, so this may be a read error. This chain joins TRBV5-6 and TRBJ1-4; D unresolved. Germline CDR1 SGHDT, CDR2 YYEEEE. The CDR3 covers 16 residues. CDR3 protein: CAGSLLTEPTNEKLFF. The CDR3 nucleotides read TGTGCCGGCAGCTTGTTAACAGAGCCAACTAATGAAAAACTGTTTTTT.

The count of this clonotype is one. With a much larger clone just one base away, this may be a read error. This chain links TRBV27 with TRBJ1-4; 7 bases are shared with TRBD1. CDR1 and CDR2 (germline): MNHEY, SMNVEV (reference sequence). CDR3 size: 13 residues. This chain's CDR3 is CACRDRPNEKLFF. Here the CDR3 DNA reads TGTGCCTGCAGGGACAGACCTAATGAAAAACTGTTTTTT.

This clonotype was counted ten times or more. The chain employs TRBV5-6 and TRBJ2-7; 7 nucleotides align to TRBD1. This CDR3 spans 14 amino acids. The germline CDR1 and CDR2 sequences are SGHDT and YYEEEE. The V gene end was trimmed by 0 bases and the J gene end by 2 bases; junction bases not matched to a gene: 2. This CDR3 is CASSLVQGAYEQYF. In DNA, the CDR3 is TGTGCCAGCAGCTTGGTGCAGGGGGCCTACGAGCAGTACTTC.

This clonotype was found many times. This chain links TRBV12-3 or TRBV12-4 with TRBJ2-5; D is uncertain. This CDR3 region has 13 residues. V dropped 4 bases and J dropped 0 bases, with 6 bases sitting between them. The chain's CDR3 is CASSSAHQETQYF. The DNA for the CDR3 is TGTGCCAGCAGTTCGGCCCACCAAGAGACCCAGTACTTC.

Points on this clonotype: This may arise from a read error, as a much more abundant clone is one base away. This sequence joins TRBV9 and TRBJ2-2, with D possibly matching TRBD2 (7 bases). This CDR3 is built from 16 residues. Germline assignment: CDR1 SGDLS and CDR2 YYNGEE. CDR3 bases: TGTGCCAGCAGCGTCAGCGGGACAACGGGGACCGGGGAGCCGTTTTTT. It encodes CASSVSGTTGTGEPFF.

This clonotype was counted ten times or more. V gene TRBV18 combines with J gene TRBJ2-7; 7 nucleotides line up with TRBD2. Germline lookup yields CDR1 KGHSH and CDR2 LQKENI. There are 15 residues in the CDR3. After removal of 3 bases from V and 4 bases from J, the junction contained 9 bases not matched to a gene. CDR3 region: CASSPRRGGWYEQYF. For the CDR3, the DNA is TGTGCCAGCTCACCCCGGCGGGGAGGGTGGTACGAGCAGTACTTC.

This clonotype appeared many times. V usage is TRBV15 and J usage is TRBJ2-7; D might be TRBD2 (5 bases). With 1 base removed from V and 4 bases from J, the gap between germline ends came to 14 bases. This CDR3 contains 15 residues. Germline CDR1 and CDR2: LNHNV and YYDKDF (reference sequence). DNA for the CDR3: TGTGCCACCAGCAGAGCAAAGGTGACTACGTACGAGCAGTACTTC. This translates into CATSRAKVTTYEQYF.

In this sample, this clonotype turned up many times. J is TRBJ2-7 and V is TRBV27; 8 bases line up with TRBD2. J gave up 4 bases and V 1 base, and 3 bases lay outside the gene matches. The CDR3 contains 14 residues. The germline gives CDR1 MNHEY, CDR2 SMNVEV (reference sequence). The CDR3 loop reads CASSLYGGGYEQYF. CDR3 in DNA: TGTGCCAGCAGTTTATACGGGGGGGGATACGAGCAGTACTTC.

This clonotype is a singleton in its sample. V usage is TRBV27 and J usage is TRBJ2-1; 11 bases match TRBD2. V shed 2 bases and J 2 bases; nucleotides not matched to a gene: 2. CDR1 is MNHEY, CDR2 SMNVEV, per germline (reference sequence). CDR3 length equals 16 residues. In DNA form, the CDR3 reads TGTGCCAGCAGTTTAACTAGCGGGAGTACCTACAATGAGCAGTTCTTC. Its translation is CASSLTSGSTYNEQFF.

A word on this clonotype: Since the CDR3 does not end with the conserved phenylalanine or tryptophan, this likely comes from a read error. This rearrangement joins TRBV4-2 to TRBJ2-7, with D possibly matching TRBD1 (6 bases). CDR3 length: 15 amino acids. Germline V CDR1 and CDR2: LGHNA, YNFKEQ. CDR3 nucleotide sequence: TGTGCCGGCAGCCAACCCGCCAGGGGCAACTACGAGCAGTACCTC. Translated: CAGSQPARGNYEQYL.

At least ten counts were recorded for this clonotype. The V gene is TRBV2, the J gene TRBJ2-5; tentative D call: TRBD1 (6 bases). Trimming took 3 bases from V and 5 from J, leaving 16 bases between them. Germline CDR1 and CDR2: SNHLY and FYNNEI. There are 15 residues in the CDR3. The CDR3 nucleotides are TGTGCCAGCAGTGACTGGGGCAGGGGAGAGGAGACCCAGTACTTC. Amino acids: CASSDWGRGEETQYF.